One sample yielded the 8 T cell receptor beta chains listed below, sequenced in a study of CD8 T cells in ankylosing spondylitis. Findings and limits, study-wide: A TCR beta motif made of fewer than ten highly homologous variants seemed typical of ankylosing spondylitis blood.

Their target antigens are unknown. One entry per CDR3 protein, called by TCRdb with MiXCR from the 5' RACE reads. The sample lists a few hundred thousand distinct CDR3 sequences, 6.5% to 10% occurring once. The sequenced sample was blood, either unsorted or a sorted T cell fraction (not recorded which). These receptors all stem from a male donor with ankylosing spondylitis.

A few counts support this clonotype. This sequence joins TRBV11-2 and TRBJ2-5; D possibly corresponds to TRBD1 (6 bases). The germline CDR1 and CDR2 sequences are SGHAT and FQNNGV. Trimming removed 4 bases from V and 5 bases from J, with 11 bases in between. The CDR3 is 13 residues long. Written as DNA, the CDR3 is TGTGCCAGCAGCTCCGGGACACTCGAGACCCAGTACTTC. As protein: CASSSGTLETQYF.

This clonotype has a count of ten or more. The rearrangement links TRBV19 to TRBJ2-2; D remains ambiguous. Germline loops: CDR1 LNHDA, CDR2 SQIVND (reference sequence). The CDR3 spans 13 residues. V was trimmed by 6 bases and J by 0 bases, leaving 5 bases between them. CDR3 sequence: CASSTPNTGELFF. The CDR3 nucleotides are TGTGCCAGTAGCACCCCGAACACCGGGGAGCTGTTTTTT.

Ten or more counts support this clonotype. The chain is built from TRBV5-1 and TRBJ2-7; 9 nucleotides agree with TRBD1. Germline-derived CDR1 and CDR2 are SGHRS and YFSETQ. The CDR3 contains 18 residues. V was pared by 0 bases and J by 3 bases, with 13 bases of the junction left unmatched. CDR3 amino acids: CASSLGTGARLRYYEQYF. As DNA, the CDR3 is TGCGCCAGCAGCTTGGGGACAGGGGCAAGGCTTCGTTACTACGAGCAGTACTTC.

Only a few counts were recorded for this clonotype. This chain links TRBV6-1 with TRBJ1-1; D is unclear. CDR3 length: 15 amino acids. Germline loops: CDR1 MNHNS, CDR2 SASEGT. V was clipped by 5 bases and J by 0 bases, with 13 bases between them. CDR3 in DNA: TGTGCCAGCAGTATCCGGTCAGTAATGAACACTGAAGCTTTCTTT. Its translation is CASSIRSVMNTEAFF.

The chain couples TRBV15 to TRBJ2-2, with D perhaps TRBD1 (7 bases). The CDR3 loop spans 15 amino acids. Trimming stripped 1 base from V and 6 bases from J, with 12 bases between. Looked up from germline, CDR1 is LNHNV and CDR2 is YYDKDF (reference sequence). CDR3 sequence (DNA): TGTGCCACCAGCAGAGTCAGGGGGGCGGCCGGGGAGCTGTTTTTT. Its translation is CATSRVRGAAGELFF.

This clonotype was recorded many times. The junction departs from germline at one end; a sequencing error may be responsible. The DNA of the CDR3 is TGTGCCAGCAGCTTAGGGACAGGCCTAATCTTCTTC. Translated: CASSLGTGLIFF. V usage is TRBV7-9 and J usage is TRBJ2-7; 7 bases agree with TRBD1. Looked up from germline, CDR1 is SEHNR and CDR2 is FQNEAQ (reference sequence). CDR3 size: 12 residues.

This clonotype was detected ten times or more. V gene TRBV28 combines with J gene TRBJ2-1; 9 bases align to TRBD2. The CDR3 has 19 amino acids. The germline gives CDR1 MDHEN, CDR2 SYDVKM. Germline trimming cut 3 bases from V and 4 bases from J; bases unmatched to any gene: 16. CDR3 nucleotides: TGTGCCAGCAGTTTTCCCCTTCGTCTTAGCGGGAGCTCATACAATGAGCAGTTCTTC. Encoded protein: CASSFPLRLSGSSYNEQFF.

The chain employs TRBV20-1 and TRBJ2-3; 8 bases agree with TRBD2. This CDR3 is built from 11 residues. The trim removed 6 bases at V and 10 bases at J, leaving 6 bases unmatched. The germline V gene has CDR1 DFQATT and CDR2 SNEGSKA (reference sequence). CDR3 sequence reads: CSAPAAGAQYF. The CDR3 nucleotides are TGCAGTGCCCCTGCAGCGGGGGCGCAGTATTTT.